Listed below are T cell receptor beta chains from one sample, sequenced in a study of OX40 agonist ivuxolimab in advanced cancers. TCRdb keeps only in-frame clones here, not all; method: immunoSEQ multiplex PCR. This table holds more than 30,000 clones, 80% to 85% found once. The material sequenced was CD4+ or CD8+ T cells sorted from blood, taken in a trial of the OX40 agonist ivuxolimab. The source is an adult with an advanced solid tumor such as melanoma, head and neck, liver or kidney cancer. CDR3s include the opening cysteine and the closing phenylalanine or tryptophan.

V gene: TRBV18; J gene: TRBJ2-7; CDR3 protein: CASSPTDRKASSYEQYF
V gene: TRBV7-9; J gene: TRBJ2-2; CDR3 protein: CASSLGGTSTGELFF
V gene: TRBV27; J gene: TRBJ2-1; CDR3 protein: CASKFGAGSNNEQFF
V gene: TRBV18; J gene: TRBJ2-2; CDR3 protein: CASSPPGLAGANTGELFF
V gene: TRBV6-6; J gene: TRBJ1-1; CDR3 protein: CASSYGAENTEAFF
V gene: TRBV19; J gene: TRBJ1-1; CDR3 protein: CASSIRGWGEAFF
V gene: TRBV6-1; J gene: TRBJ1-2; CDR3 protein: CASGDRTALYGYTF
V gene: TRBV29-1; J gene: TRBJ2-7; CDR3 protein: CSVGRREGQQYF
V gene: TRBV7-2; J gene: TRBJ1-2; CDR3 protein: CASSLGQGARVYGYTF
V gene: TRBV5-4; J gene: TRBJ1-4; CDR3 protein: CASSAGQGREKLFF
V gene: TRBV7-2; J gene: TRBJ2-7; CDR3 protein: CASSLSASGGYEQYF
V gene: TRBV11-2; J gene: TRBJ2-2; CDR3 protein: CASSPSNTGELFF
V gene: TRBV7-2; J gene: TRBJ1-2; CDR3 protein: CASSQEEGALYGYTF
V gene: TRBV19; J gene: TRBJ1-6; CDR3 protein: CASGRGNSPLHF
V gene: TRBV7-9; J gene: TRBJ2-2; CDR3 protein: CASTGRSNTGELFF
V gene: TRBV10-2; J gene: TRBJ2-2; CDR3 protein: CASKLNTGELFF
V gene: TRBV7-9; J gene: TRBJ2-1; CDR3 protein: CASSPAPGNSYNEQFF
V gene: TRBV29-1; J gene: TRBJ2-7; CDR3 protein: CSVEGETSPGEQYF
V gene: TRBV7-2; J gene: TRBJ1-5; CDR3 protein: CASSLVTGAGQPQHF
V gene: TRBV19; J gene: TRBJ2-2; CDR3 protein: CASSISPRGGTGELFF
V gene: TRBV14; J gene: TRBJ2-7; CDR3 protein: CASSRGLGREQYF
V gene: TRBV11-2; J gene: TRBJ2-1; CDR3 protein: CASSLGLGGQGADEQFF
V gene: TRBV14; J gene: TRBJ2-7; CDR3 protein: CASSRLEHPPYF
V gene: TRBV7-2; J gene: TRBJ1-1; CDR3 protein: CASSQDLQVNTEAFF
V gene: TRBV4-2; J gene: TRBJ2-7; CDR3 protein: CASSLTSGSRYEQYF
V gene: TRBV29-1; J gene: TRBJ1-1; CDR3 protein: CSVQRGPRVTEAFF
V gene: TRBV7-2; J gene: TRBJ2-1; CDR3 protein: CASSRGKELEQFF
V gene: TRBV18; J gene: TRBJ2-5; CDR3 protein: CASSPLGLQETQYF
V gene: TRBV6-5; J gene: TRBJ2-1; CDR3 protein: CASSVGGAYNEQFF
V gene: TRBV28; J gene: TRBJ2-1; CDR3 protein: CASGLLRGEGEQFF
V gene: TRBV6-5; J gene: TRBJ2-1; CDR3 protein: CASSYSTGRNEQFF
V gene: TRBV9; J gene: TRBJ1-6; CDR3 protein: CASSPIERSYNSPLHF
V gene: TRBV27; J gene: TRBJ1-5; CDR3 protein: CASSTGWQPQHF
V gene: TRBV28; J gene: TRBJ1-5; CDR3 protein: CASSLGRVGNQPQHF
V gene: TRBV7-2; J gene: TRBJ1-3; CDR3 protein: CASSGGQGANSGNTIYF
V gene: TRBV7-3; J gene: TRBJ1-6; CDR3 protein: CASSLHGADSPLHF
V gene: TRBV7-9; J gene: TRBJ1-4; CDR3 protein: CASSLDGKTNEKLFF
V gene: TRBV7-2; J gene: TRBJ1-1; CDR3 protein: CASTKHGAGVDTEAFF
V gene: TRBV7-3; J gene: TRBJ2-1; CDR3 protein: CASSLRGGEGYNEQFF
V gene: TRBV18; J gene: TRBJ2-7; CDR3 protein: CASSLETRTYEQYF
V gene: TRBV7-3; J gene: TRBJ2-1; CDR3 protein: CASSLKALNNEQFF
V gene: TRBV5-6; J gene: TRBJ2-3; CDR3 protein: CASSLRGRRPDTQYF
V gene: TRBV21-1; J gene: TRBJ1-2; CDR3 protein: CASSKGALLYGYTF
V gene: TRBV14; J gene: TRBJ1-2; CDR3 protein: CASSLFDRNYGYTF
V gene: TRBV10-1; J gene: TRBJ2-1; CDR3 protein: CASSEGNEQFF